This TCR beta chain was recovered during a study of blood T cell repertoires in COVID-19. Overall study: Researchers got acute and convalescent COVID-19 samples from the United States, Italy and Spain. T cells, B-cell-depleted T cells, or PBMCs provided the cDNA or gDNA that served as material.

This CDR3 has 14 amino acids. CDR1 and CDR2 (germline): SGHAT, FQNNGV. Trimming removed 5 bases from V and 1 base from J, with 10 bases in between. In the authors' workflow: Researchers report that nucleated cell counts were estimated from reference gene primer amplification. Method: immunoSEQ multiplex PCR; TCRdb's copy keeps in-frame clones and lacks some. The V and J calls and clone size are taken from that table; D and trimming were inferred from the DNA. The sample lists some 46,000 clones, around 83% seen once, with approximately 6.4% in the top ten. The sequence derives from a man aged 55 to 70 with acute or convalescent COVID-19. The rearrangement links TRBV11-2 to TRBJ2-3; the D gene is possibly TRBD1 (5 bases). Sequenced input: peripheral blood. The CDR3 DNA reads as TGTGCCAGCAGCCAGTCCAGGGGCACAGATACGCAGTATTTT. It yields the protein CASSQSRGTDTQYF.